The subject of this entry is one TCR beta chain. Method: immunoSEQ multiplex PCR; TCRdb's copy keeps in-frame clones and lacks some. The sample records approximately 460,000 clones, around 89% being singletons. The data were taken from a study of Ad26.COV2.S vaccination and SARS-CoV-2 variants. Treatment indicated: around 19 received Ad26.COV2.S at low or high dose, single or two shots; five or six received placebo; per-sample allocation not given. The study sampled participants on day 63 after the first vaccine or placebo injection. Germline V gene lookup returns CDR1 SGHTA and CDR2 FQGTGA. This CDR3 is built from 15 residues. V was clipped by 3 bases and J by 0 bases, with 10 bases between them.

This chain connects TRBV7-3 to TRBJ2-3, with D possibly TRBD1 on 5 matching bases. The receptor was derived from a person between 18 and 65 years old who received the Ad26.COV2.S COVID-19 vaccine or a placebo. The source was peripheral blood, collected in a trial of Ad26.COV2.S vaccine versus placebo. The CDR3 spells CASSLLGASTDTQYF. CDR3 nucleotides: TGTGCCAGCAGCTTGCTTGGGGCTAGCACAGATACGCAGTATTTT. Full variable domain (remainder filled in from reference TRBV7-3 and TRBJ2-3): GAGVSQTPSNKVTEKGKYVELRCDPISGHTALYWYRQSLGQGPEFLIYFQGTGAADDSGLPNDRFFAVRPEGSVSTLKIQRTERGDSAVYLCASSLLGASTDTQYFGPGTRLTVL.